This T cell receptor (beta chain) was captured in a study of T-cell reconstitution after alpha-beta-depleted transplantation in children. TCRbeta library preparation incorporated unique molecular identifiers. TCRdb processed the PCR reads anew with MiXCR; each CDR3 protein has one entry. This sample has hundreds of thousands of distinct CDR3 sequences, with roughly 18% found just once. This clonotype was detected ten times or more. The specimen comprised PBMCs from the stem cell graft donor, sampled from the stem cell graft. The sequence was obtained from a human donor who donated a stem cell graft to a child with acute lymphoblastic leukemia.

CDR3 sequence: CSVEDGDSGSYEQYF. The CDR3 DNA is TGCAGCGTTGAAGATGGGGATAGCGGGAGTTACGAGCAGTACTTC. The J gene is TRBJ2-7, the V gene TRBV29-1; TRBD2 matches 9 bases. Per the germline V gene, CDR1 is SQVTM and CDR2 is ANQGSEA. The junction had 7 bases not matched to a gene; V was cut back by 0 bases and J by 4 bases. The CDR3 extends over 15 amino acids.